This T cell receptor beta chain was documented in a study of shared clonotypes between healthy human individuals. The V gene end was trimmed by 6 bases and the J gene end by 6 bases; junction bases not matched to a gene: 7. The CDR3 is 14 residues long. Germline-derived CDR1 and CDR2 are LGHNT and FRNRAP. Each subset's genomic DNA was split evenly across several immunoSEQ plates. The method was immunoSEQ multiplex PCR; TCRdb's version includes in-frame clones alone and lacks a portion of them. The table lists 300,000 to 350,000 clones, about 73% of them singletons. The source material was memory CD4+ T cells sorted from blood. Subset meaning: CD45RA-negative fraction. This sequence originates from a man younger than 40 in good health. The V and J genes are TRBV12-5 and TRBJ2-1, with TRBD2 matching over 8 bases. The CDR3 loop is CASGGPGLVNEQFF. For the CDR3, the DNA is TGTGCTAGTGGGGGACCGGGACTAGTCAATGAGCAGTTCTTC.